This is a list of T cell receptor beta chains from one sample in a study of a mutant IDH1 vaccine in newly diagnosed glioma. The data were produced by immunoSEQ multiplex PCR, yet TCRdb's version contains in-frame clones alone and is incomplete. The table has under 35,000 clones, less than 90% seen once. The source material was PBMCs, sampled from a glioma patient treated with radiotherapy, temozolomide or both. The receptors originated from a woman between 40 and 50 years old with glioma. Both conserved end residues are part of each CDR3. D genes are given only for firm matches. A row's size may be missing; if present it is once, few, many or a size class.

v_gene,abundance,len,j_gene,d_gene,CDR3aa,CDR3nt
TRBV29-1,.,13,TRBJ1-1,TRBD1,CSGMTDRDTEAFF,TGCAGCGGAATGACTGACAGGGACACTGAAGCTTTCTTT
TRBV5-4,.,14,TRBJ1-2,.,CASSPTGGNYGYTF,TGTGCCAGCAGCCCCACGGGAGGCAACTATGGCTACACCTTC
TRBV7-9,.,19,TRBJ2-5,.,CASSPPGWGGGHSGETQYF,TGTGCCAGCAGCCCCCCGGGGTGGGGTGGCGGCCACTCTGGGGAGACCCAGTACTTC
TRBV4-1,once,16,TRBJ2-1,.,CASSTPQGSYLNEQFF,TGCGCCAGCAGCACCCCCCAGGGGTCCTACCTCAATGAGCAGTTCTTC
TRBV10-3,.,12,TRBJ1-4,.,CAISGRGEKLFF,TGTGCCATCAGTGGAAGGGGTGAAAAACTGTTTTTT
TRBV4-2,.,15,TRBJ1-2,.,CASSQVIQGLYGYTF,TGTGCCAGCAGCCAAGTTATACAGGGACTATATGGCTACACCTTC
TRBV7-2,.,15,TRBJ1-1,.,CASSTGVRWDTEAFF,TGTGCCAGCAGCACTGGGGTCCGGTGGGACACTGAAGCTTTCTTT
TRBV10-3,.,12,TRBJ2-3,.,CAINPGGDTQYF,TGTGCCATCAACCCTGGCGGGGATACGCAGTATTTT
TRBV10-3,.,13,TRBJ2-7,.,CAIIQRSSYEQYF,TGTGCCATCATACAGAGGAGCTCCTACGAGCAGTACTTC
TRBV9,.,15,TRBJ2-7,.,CASSVGEWSSYEQYF,TGTGCCAGCAGCGTAGGGGAATGGAGCTCCTACGAGCAGTACTTC
TRBV7-2,.,12,TRBJ2-1,.,CASSIQGMGQFF,TGTGCCAGCAGCATTCAAGGAATGGGGCAGTTCTTC
TRBV19,.,13,TRBJ1-1,.,CASSIAPNTEAFF,TGTGCCAGTAGTATAGCCCCGAACACTGAAGCTTTCTTT
TRBV6-6,few,13,TRBJ2-7,.,CASSYAQGHEQYF,TGTGCCAGCAGTTACGCACAGGGACACGAGCAGTACTTC
TRBV5-1,few,15,TRBJ2-7,TRBD1,CASSSQGARSDEQYF,TGCGCCAGCAGCTCGCAGGGGGCTCGCAGCGACGAGCAGTACTTC
TRBV7-9,.,17,TRBJ1-4,.,CASSLFARTVTEEKLFF,TGTGCCAGCAGCTTATTTGCCAGGACAGTAACGGAAGAAAAACTGTTTTTT
TRBV7-2,.,13,TRBJ2-7,.,CASSLAWTLEQYF,TGTGCCAGCAGCTTAGCGTGGACTCTAGAGCAGTACTTC
TRBV5-1,once,13,TRBJ2-1,.,CASSLEVLNEQFF,TGCGCCAGCAGCTTGGAGGTCCTCAATGAGCAGTTCTTC
TRBV4-2,.,16,TRBJ1-3,.,CASSRPSRISGNTIYF,TGTGCCAGCAGCCGACCCAGCCGTATCTCTGGAAACACCATATATTTT
TRBV5-1,.,15,TRBJ1-1,TRBD1,CASRLTGGRGTEAFF,TGCGCCAGCAGGTTGACAGGGGGCCGAGGCACTGAAGCTTTCTTT
TRBV15,.,16,TRBJ2-2,TRBD2,CATSRDLGRSTGELFF,TGTGCCACCAGCAGAGATCTCGGGAGGTCGACCGGGGAGCTGTTTTTT
TRBV5-5,.,14,TRBJ2-3,TRBD1,CASSPGQLTDTQYF,TGTGCCAGCAGCCCGGGACAGCTCACAGATACGCAGTATTTT
TRBV7-8,.,15,TRBJ2-2,TRBD1,CASSGRTGVTGELFF,TGTGCCAGCAGCGGGAGGACAGGGGTCACCGGGGAGCTGTTTTTT
TRBV5-1,.,16,TRBJ2-3,.,CASSLVRGASTDTQYF,TGCGCCAGCAGCTTGGTTCGCGGGGCAAGCACAGATACGCAGTATTTT
TRBV18,.,14,TRBJ1-2,.,CASSPLEGNYGYTF,TGTGCCAGCTCCCCTCTCGAAGGGAACTATGGCTACACCTTC
TRBV7-2,.,15,TRBJ1-5,TRBD1,CASSLSGGNNQPQHF,TGTGCCAGCAGCTTGTCAGGGGGGAACAATCAGCCCCAGCATTTT
TRBV4-3,.,15,TRBJ1-1,.,CASSQGQVVNTEAFF,TGCGCCAGCAGCCAAGGACAGGTTGTGAACACTGAAGCTTTCTTT
TRBV7-9,once,16,TRBJ2-5,TRBD2,CASSSGLAGGGETQYF,TGTGCCAGCAGCTCGGGACTAGCGGGAGGAGGAGAGACCCAGTACTTC
TRBV10-3,.,15,TRBJ2-1,TRBD1,CAISEMGQDWNEQFF,TGTGCCATCAGTGAGATGGGACAGGATTGGAATGAGCAGTTCTTC
TRBV29-1,.,12,TRBJ1-1,TRBD1,CSAGTGIAEAFF,TGCAGCGCCGGGACAGGGATCGCTGAAGCTTTCTTT
TRBV7-6,.,15,TRBJ1-1,TRBD1,CASSLGQGAFIEAFF,TGTGCCAGCAGCTTGGGACAGGGGGCATTCATTGAAGCTTTCTTT
TRBV14,.,14,TRBJ2-4,.,CASSPTQGSNIQYF,TGTGCCAGCAGCCCCACTCAGGGGAGTAACATTCAGTACTTC
TRBV7-8,.,15,TRBJ2-5,.,CASSLVGGGQETQYF,TGTGCCAGCAGCTTAGTAGGGGGGGGCCAAGAGACCCAGTACTTC
TRBV5-1,.,13,TRBJ1-2,.,CASSEPGNYGYTF,TGCGCCAGCAGCGAGCCGGGGAACTATGGCTACACCTTC
TRBV2,.,14,TRBJ2-7,TRBD1,CASSEQGEQYEQYF,TGTGCCAGCAGCGAACAGGGGGAGCAGTACGAGCAGTACTTC
TRBV6-1,.,14,TRBJ1-3,.,CASSASTGGNTIYF,TGTGCCAGCAGTGCCTCCACTGGGGGAAACACCATATATTTT
TRBV6-1,.,12,TRBJ1-5,.,CASGDIHQPQHF,TGTGCCAGCGGGGACATCCATCAGCCCCAGCATTTT
TRBV2,.,16,TRBJ1-3,.,CAISFGGARSGNTIYF,TGTGCCATTTCCTTCGGGGGGGCCCGCTCTGGAAACACCATATATTTT
TRBV5-6,.,11,TRBJ2-5,.,CASSLHETQYF,TGTGCCAGCAGCTTGCATGAGACCCAGTACTTC
TRBV5-1,.,13,TRBJ2-7,TRBD2,CASSRDYTYEQYF,TGCGCCAGCAGCCGGGACTACACCTACGAGCAGTACTTC
TRBV5-5,few,14,TRBJ1-1,.,CASDGGGLETEAFF,TGTGCCAGCGACGGTGGGGGGCTAGAGACTGAAGCTTTCTTT
TRBV5-6,.,14,TRBJ2-2,.,CASSSGINTGELFF,TGTGCCAGCAGCTCGGGGATAAACACCGGGGAGCTGTTTTTT
TRBV7-9,.,16,TRBJ2-5,TRBD2,CASSSGLAGGEETQYF,TGTGCCAGCAGCTCGGGACTAGCGGGAGGGGAAGAGACCCAGTACTTC
TRBV4-3,.,16,TRBJ2-5,.,CASSQDPQGVGETQYF,TGCGCCAGCAGCCAAGATCCACAGGGAGTGGGAGAGACCCAGTACTTC
TRBV11-1,once,15,TRBJ1-1,TRBD1,CASSPTGGVSTEAFF,TGTGCCAGCAGTCCCACAGGGGGCGTGAGCACTGAAGCTTTCTTT
TRBV10-1,few,12,TRBJ1-1,.,CASSRSNTEAFF,TGCGCCAGCAGTCGTAGCAACACTGAAGCTTTCTTT
TRBV5-6,once,14,TRBJ2-7,.,CASSYEVDSYEQYF,TGTGCCAGCAGCTACGAAGTGGACTCCTACGAGCAGTACTTC
TRBV6-5,.,14,TRBJ1-5,.,CASSKAYRDQPQHF,TGTGCCAGCAGTAAAGCCTACAGGGACCAGCCCCAGCATTTT
TRBV19,.,12,TRBJ2-3,.,CASSLHTDTQYF,TGTGCCAGTAGTTTGCACACAGATACGCAGTATTTT
TRBV6-1,.,11,TRBJ1-1,.,CASSGGDEAFF,TGTGCCAGCAGTGGGGGAGATGAAGCTTTCTTT
TRBV2,.,14,TRBJ2-7,.,CASSEQRSSYEQYF,TGTGCCAGCAGTGAACAACGAAGCTCCTACGAGCAGTACTTC
TRBV19,.,14,TRBJ1-1,.,CASSRLGGTIEAFF,TGTGCCAGTAGTAGACTAGGGGGGACAATTGAAGCTTTCTTT
TRBV18,.,19,TRBJ2-1,TRBD2,CASSSTSGLSYYSYNEQFF,TGTGCCAGCTCATCGACTAGCGGGCTCTCTTATTACTCCTACAATGAGCAGTTCTTC
TRBV4-1,.,16,TRBJ1-3,.,CASSQVGGGGRNTIYF,TGCGCCAGCAGCCAAGTCGGCGGGGGAGGCCGAAACACCATATATTTT
TRBV10-3,few,14,TRBJ2-2,.,CAISGGANTGELFF,TGTGCCATCTCAGGCGGAGCGAACACCGGGGAGCTGTTTTTT
TRBV4-1,.,13,TRBJ1-4,.,CASSQMVNEKLFF,TGCGCCAGCAGCCAAATGGTCAATGAAAAACTGTTTTTT
TRBV4-1,.,17,TRBJ2-5,TRBD2,CASSQGGSGRAGGTQYF,TGCGCCAGCAGCCAAGGTGGTAGCGGGAGAGCGGGGGGGACCCAGTACTTC
TRBV5-1,few,14,TRBJ1-4,TRBD1,CASSLGQGTEKLFF,TGCGCCAGCAGCTTAGGACAGGGGACTGAAAAACTGTTTTTT
TRBV5-4,once,13,TRBJ2-5,.,CASSLRWGETQYF,TGTGCCAGCAGCTTGAGATGGGGGGAGACCCAGTACTTC
TRBV11-2,once,15,TRBJ1-2,TRBD1,CASSPGTGGLYGYTF,TGTGCCAGCAGCCCAGGGACAGGGGGTCTCTATGGCTACACCTTC
TRBV12-5,once,16,TRBJ2-3,TRBD2,CASGLGLAGSTDTQYF,TGTGCTAGTGGTCTGGGACTAGCGGGGAGCACAGATACGCAGTATTTT